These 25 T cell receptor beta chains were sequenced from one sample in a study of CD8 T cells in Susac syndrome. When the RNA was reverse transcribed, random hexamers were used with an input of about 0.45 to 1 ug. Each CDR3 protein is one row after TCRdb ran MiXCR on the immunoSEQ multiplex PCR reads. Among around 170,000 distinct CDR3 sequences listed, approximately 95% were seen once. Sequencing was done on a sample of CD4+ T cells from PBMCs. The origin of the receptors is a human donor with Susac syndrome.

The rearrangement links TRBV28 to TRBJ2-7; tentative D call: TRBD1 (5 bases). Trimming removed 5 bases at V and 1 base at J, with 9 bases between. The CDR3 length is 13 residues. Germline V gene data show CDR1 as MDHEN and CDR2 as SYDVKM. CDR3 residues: CASSIGASYEQYF. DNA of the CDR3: TGTGCCAGCAGTATAGGGGCATCCTACGAGCAGTACTTC.

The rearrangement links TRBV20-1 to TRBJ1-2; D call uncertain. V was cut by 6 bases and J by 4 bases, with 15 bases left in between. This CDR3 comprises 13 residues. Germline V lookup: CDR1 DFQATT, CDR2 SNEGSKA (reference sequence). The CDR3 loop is CSASDGGFYGYTF. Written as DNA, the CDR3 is TGCAGTGCCTCGGACGGCGGATTCTATGGCTACACCTTC.

Here the CDR3 DNA reads TGTGCCAGCAGTCAATCGCACACTGGAAACACCATATATTTT. This gives the protein CASSQSHTGNTIYF. The V gene is TRBV6-5, the J gene TRBJ1-3; no firm D call. The V end lost 5 bases, the J end lost 2 bases, and 10 bases lay between the germline ends. The CDR3 covers 14 residues. Per germline, CDR1 MNHEY and CDR2 SVGAGI.

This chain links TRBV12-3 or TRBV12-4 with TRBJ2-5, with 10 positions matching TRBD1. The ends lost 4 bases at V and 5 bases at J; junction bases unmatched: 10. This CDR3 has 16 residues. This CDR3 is CASSSRDRGWGETQYF. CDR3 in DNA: TGTGCCAGCAGTTCTAGGGACAGGGGTTGGGGGGAGACCCAGTACTTC.

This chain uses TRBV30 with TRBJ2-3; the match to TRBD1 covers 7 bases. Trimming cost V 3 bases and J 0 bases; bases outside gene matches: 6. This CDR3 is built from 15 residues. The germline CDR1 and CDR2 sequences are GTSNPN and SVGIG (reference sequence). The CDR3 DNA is TGTGCCTGGAGGTCAGGGGGTCGGAGCACAGATACGCAGTATTTT. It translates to CAWRSGGRSTDTQYF.

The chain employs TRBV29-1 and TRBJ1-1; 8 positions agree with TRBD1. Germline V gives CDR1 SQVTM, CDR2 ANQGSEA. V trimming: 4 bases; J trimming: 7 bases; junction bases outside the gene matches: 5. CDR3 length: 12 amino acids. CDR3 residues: CSVGSQGDEAFF. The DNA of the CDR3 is TGCAGCGTTGGGTCACAGGGGGATGAAGCTTTCTTT.

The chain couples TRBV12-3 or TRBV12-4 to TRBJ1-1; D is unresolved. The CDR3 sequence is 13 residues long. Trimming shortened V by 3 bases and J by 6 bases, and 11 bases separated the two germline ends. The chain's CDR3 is CASSFGSGAEAFF. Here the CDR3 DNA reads TGTGCCAGCAGTTTTGGGAGCGGCGCTGAAGCTTTCTTT.

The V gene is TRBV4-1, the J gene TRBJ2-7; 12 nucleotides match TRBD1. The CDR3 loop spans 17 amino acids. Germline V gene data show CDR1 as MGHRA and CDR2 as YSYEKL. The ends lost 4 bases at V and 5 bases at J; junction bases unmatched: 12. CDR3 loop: CASSRGQGALESHEQYF. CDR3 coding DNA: TGCGCCAGCAGCCGGGGACAGGGGGCTCTAGAGTCTCACGAGCAGTACTTC.

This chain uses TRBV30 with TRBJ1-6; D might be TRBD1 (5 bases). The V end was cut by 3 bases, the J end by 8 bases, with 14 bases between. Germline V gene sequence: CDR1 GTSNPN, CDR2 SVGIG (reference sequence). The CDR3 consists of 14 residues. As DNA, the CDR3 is TGTGCCTGGAGACGGACACACGGGGATTCACCCCTCCACTTT. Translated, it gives CAWRRTHGDSPLHF.

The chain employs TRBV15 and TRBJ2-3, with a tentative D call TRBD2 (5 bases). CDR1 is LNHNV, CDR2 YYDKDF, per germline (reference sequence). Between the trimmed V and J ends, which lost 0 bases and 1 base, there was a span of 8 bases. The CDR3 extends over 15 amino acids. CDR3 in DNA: TGTGCCACCAGCAGAGATGCGGGTGGCACAGATACGCAGTATTTT. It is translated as CATSRDAGGTDTQYF.

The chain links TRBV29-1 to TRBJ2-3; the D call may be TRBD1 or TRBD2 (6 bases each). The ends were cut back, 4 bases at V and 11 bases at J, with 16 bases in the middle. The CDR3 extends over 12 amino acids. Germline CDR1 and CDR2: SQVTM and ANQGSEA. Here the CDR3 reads CSVGRGEKEQYF. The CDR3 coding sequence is TGCAGCGTTGGAAGGGGGGAGAAGGAGCAGTATTTT.

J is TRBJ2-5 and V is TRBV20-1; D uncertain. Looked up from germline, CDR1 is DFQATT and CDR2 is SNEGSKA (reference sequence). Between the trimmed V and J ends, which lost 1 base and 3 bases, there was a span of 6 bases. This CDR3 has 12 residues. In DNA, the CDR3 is TGCAGTGCTAGAGCCGATAAAGAGACCCAGTACTTC. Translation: CSARADKETQYF.

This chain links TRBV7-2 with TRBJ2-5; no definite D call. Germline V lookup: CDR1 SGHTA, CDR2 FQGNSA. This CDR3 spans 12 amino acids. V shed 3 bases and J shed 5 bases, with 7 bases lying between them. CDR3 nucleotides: TGTGCCAGCAGCTTTGGGCACGAGACCCAGTACTTC. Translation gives CASSFGHETQYF.

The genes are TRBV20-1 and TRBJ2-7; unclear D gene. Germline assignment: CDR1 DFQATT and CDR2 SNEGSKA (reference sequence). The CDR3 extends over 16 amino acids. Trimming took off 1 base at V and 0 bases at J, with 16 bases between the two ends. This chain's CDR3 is CSARASFDGFSYEQYF. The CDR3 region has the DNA TGCAGTGCTAGAGCAAGCTTCGACGGATTCTCCTACGAGCAGTACTTC.

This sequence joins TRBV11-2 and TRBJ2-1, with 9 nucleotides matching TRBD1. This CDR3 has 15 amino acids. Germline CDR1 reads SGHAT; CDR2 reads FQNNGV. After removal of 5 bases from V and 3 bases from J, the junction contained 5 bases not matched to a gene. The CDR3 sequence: CASSPRDRDYNEQFF. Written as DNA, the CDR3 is TGTGCCAGCAGCCCCCGGGACAGGGACTACAATGAGCAGTTCTTC.

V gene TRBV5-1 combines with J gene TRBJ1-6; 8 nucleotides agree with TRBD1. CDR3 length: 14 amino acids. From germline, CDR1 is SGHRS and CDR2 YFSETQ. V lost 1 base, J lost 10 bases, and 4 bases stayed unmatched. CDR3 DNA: TGCGCCAGCAGCTTGTTACAGGGGGGGTCACCCCTCCACTTT. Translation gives CASSLLQGGSPLHF.

The CDR3 DNA sequence: TGCGCCAGCAGCGCGGGACAGGGTCCCTACGAGCAGTACTTC. Residues: CASSAGQGPYEQYF. The chain has TRBV5-1 and TRBJ2-7; 9 nucleotides align to TRBD1. Trimming took 4 bases from V and 2 from J; bases not matched to a gene: 4. The germline V gene has CDR1 SGHRS and CDR2 YFSETQ. The CDR3 contains 14 residues.

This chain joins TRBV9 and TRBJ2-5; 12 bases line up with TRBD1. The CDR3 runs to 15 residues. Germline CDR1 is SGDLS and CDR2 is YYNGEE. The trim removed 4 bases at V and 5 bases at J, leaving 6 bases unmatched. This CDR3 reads CASSLGQGASETQYF. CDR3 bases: TGTGCCAGCAGCCTGGGACAGGGGGCATCGGAGACCCAGTACTTC.

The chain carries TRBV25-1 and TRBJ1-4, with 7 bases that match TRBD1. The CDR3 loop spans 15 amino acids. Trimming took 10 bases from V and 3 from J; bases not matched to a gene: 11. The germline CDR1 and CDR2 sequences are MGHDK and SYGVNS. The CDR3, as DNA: TGTGCCACCCGGCGGCCGGGACAGTCTAATGAAAAACTGTTTTTT. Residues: CATRRPGQSNEKLFF.

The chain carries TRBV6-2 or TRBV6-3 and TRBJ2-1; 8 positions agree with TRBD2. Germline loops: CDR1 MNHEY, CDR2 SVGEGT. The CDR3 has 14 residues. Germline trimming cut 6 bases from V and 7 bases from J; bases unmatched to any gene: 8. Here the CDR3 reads CASRRPGLVNEQFF. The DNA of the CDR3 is TGTGCCAGCAGGCGCCCGGGACTAGTGAATGAGCAGTTCTTC.

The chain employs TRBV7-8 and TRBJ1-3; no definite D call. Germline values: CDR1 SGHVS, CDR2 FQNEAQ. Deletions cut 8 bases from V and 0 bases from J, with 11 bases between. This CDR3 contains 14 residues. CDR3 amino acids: CASGLSGSGNTIYF. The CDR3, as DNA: TGTGCCAGCGGGTTGTCCGGCTCTGGAAACACCATATATTTT.

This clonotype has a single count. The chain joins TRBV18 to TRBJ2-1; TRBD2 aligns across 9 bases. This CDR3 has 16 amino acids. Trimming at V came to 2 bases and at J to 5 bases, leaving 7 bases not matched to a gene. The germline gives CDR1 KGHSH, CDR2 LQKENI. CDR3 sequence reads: CASSPTASGVDNEQFF. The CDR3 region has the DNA TGTGCCAGCTCACCAACGGCTAGCGGGGTGGACAATGAGCAGTTCTTC.

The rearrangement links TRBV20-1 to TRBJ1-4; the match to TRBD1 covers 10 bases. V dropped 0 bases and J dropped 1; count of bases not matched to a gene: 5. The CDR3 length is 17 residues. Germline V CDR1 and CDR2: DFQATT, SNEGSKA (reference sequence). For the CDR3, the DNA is TGCAGTGCTAGAGATTTGGGGACAGGGGTAACTAATGAAAAACTGTTTTTT. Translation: CSARDLGTGVTNEKLFF.

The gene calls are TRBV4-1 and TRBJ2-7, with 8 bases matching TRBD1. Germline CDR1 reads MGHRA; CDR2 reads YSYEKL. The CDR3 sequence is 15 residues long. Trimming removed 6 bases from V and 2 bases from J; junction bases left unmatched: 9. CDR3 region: CASRSSGTGAYEQYF. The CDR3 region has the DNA TGCGCCAGCAGGTCCTCCGGGACAGGAGCCTACGAGCAGTACTTC.

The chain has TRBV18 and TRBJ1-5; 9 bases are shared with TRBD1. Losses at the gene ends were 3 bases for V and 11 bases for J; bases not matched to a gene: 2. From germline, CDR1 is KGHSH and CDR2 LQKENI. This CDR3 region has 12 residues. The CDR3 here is CASSPTGGAQHF. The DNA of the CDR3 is TGTGCCAGCTCACCGACAGGGGGGGCCCAGCATTTT.